This passage covers 3 T cell receptor beta chains from one sample sequenced in a study of CD8+ T cells in alopecia areata. Following extraction, RNA underwent reverse transcription to cDNA, which served as the sequencing template. Clones were sequenced by immunoSEQ multiplex PCR, and TCRdb holds only the in-frame ones, with some missing. The sample yields about 190,000 clones, 50% to 60% seen once. Treatment defined: oral pan-JAK inhibitor, 5-10 mg twice daily. The sample in question was CD4+ T cells sorted from blood, obtained at week 4, from a patient treated with tofacitinib. All receptors come from a human donor with alopecia areata.

The chain couples TRBV29-1 to TRBJ1-5; 8 bases are shared with TRBD1. The germline CDR1 and CDR2 sequences are SQVTM and ANQGSEA. The CDR3 is 13 amino acids. The ends lost 5 bases at V and 7 bases at J; junction bases unmatched: 7. The CDR3 here is CSVKTGEEQPQHF. The CDR3 DNA reads TGCAGCGTTAAGACAGGGGAGGAGCAGCCCCAGCATTTT.

This clone came up a few times. The chain links TRBV19 to TRBJ2-7; no reliable D call. CDR1 LNHDA and CDR2 SQIVND come from the germline V gene (reference sequence). The CDR3 is made up of 9 amino acids. Trimming took off 9 bases at V and 4 bases at J, with 4 bases between the two ends. The CDR3 region is CASQYEQYF. CDR3 nucleotide sequence: TGTGCCAGCCAATACGAGCAGTACTTC.

The chain is built from TRBV29-1 and TRBJ2-1; 11 nucleotides match TRBD2. Germline V CDR1 and CDR2: SQVTM, ANQGSEA. The CDR3 runs to 15 residues. Trimming removed 4 bases from V and 9 bases from J; junction bases left unmatched: 11. CDR3 nucleotide sequence: TGCAGCGTTGCACTAGCGGGAGTTACTATGGGTGAGCAGTTCTTC. This translates into CSVALAGVTMGEQFF.